The entry below gives a single TCR beta chain sequence along with its context. No antigen is known for it. There were likely unrecorded immune exposures, though donors were nominally healthy when sampled. This sample stems from a study of cytomegalovirus exposure and HLA in healthy donors. Study-level results: CMV antigen specificity was confirmed in vitro for a few CMV-associated chains. The presence/absence work took it that sequencing depth was about the same across donors.

Primers for the PCR totalled 60 Vbeta and 13 Jbeta. Assay used: immunoSEQ multiplex PCR; TCRdb lists only in-frame clones, some missing. The repertoire holds some 170,000 clones, with roughly four fifths as singletons. The sample comprised PBMCs. This sequence was found in a woman younger than 35 in good health and CMV-seropositive.

CDR3 DNA sequence: TGTGCCAGTAGTATCGTCAGGAATAGCAATCAGCCCCAGCATTTT. Residues: CASSIVRNSNQPQHF. The V call is TRBV19, the J call TRBJ1-5; D is unclear. V lost 3 bases and J lost 0, with 9 bases in between. The V gene's germline CDR1 is LNHDA and CDR2 SQIVND (reference sequence). This CDR3 is 15 amino acids long.